This TCR beta chain was sequenced during a study of OX40 agonist ivuxolimab in advanced cancers. General notes on the study: Ivuxolimab was a fully human IgG2 agonistic monoclonal antibody targeting the costimulatory receptor OX40 (CD134). Intravenous ivuxolimab was administered to patients every 2 weeks at six dose levels: 0.01, 0.1, 0.3, 1.5, 3 and 10 mg/kg. Of the approximately 50 dose-escalation patients, hepatocellular carcinoma was present in about 19, melanoma in approximately 15, renal cell carcinoma in 9 and head and neck cancer in 9. In the dose-escalation cohort, 65% to 85% of patients were male, and the mean age was roughly 60 years with a range of about 23 to 79. Patients were allowed to have had prior anti-PD-1, anti-PD-L1 or anti-CTLA-4 therapy, and approximately 40% of the dose-escalation patients had previously received checkpoint inhibitors. Three dose-escalation patients achieved partial responses, one with hepatocellular carcinoma and two with cutaneous melanoma. The purpose of peripheral TCRbeta sequencing was to test whether ivuxolimab changed TCR sequence diversity and led to clonal T-cell expansion. The paper describes the monotherapy dose-escalation part (N ≈ 52 patients) of the phase I trial of ivuxolimab.

Overall results and qualifications from the work: The antigen specificity of the peripheral T cells that underwent clonal expansion was not determined. At doses of 0.1 to 3.0 mg/kg, clonal expansion of both CD4+ and CD8+ T cells in blood was seen between baseline and week 6. On average, CD8+ T cells showed more expanded clones than CD4+ T cells after ivuxolimab. In the 0.1-3.0 mg/kg groups, partial responders were among the patients with the lowest normalized peripheral clonal expansion, particularly in CD8+ T cells. Low levels of normalized T-cell clonal expansion were also seen in some patients who did not respond.

Notes on this clone: Its antigen is still unknown. Base qualities were left out, and no much larger clone turns up one base away.

CDR3 length: 16 amino acids, cysteine to phenylalanine. This entry keeps only the CDR3 DNA: 48 bases, framed from base 1. The trial excluded patients who had a history of autoimmune disease or who were on systemic immunosuppression. In every dose cohort, peripheral blood was drawn for TCR sequencing at baseline, cycle 4 day 1, and cycle 7 day 1. Samples were obtained from an open-label, multicenter, first-in-human phase I dose-escalation trial of ivuxolimab. The trial enrolled adults with locally advanced or metastatic head and neck squamous cell, hepatocellular, melanoma or renal cell carcinoma. Before TCR sequencing, CD4+ T cells and CD8+ T cells from peripheral blood were sorted into separate populations. Genomic DNA was extracted from sorted cells for sequencing of the TCRbeta CDR3 region. The immunoSEQ Assay was used for sequencing of TCRbeta CDR3 regions. Sourced from immuneACCESS, this table was stored by TCRdb with only in-frame sequences that have V and J called. A share of the clones is absent; for the studies checked, an unresolved V gene accounts for under half, and the remainder has no known explanation. This sample has approximately 27,000 clones in its table, and around three quarters of those were observed once. 15% of the sample lies in the top ten.

The sequence was obtained from an adult with an advanced solid tumor such as melanoma, head and neck, liver or kidney cancer. Specimen: CD4+ or CD8+ T cells sorted from blood, collected in a trial of the OX40 agonist ivuxolimab. The chain is assembled from TRBV21-1 and TRBJ2-5. TRBV21-1 is given as a pseudogene. The base sequence is TGTGCCAGCAGCACCCGGGACGGGCTATATGGGGAGACCCAGTACTTC. Its protein reads: CASSTRDGLYGETQYF.